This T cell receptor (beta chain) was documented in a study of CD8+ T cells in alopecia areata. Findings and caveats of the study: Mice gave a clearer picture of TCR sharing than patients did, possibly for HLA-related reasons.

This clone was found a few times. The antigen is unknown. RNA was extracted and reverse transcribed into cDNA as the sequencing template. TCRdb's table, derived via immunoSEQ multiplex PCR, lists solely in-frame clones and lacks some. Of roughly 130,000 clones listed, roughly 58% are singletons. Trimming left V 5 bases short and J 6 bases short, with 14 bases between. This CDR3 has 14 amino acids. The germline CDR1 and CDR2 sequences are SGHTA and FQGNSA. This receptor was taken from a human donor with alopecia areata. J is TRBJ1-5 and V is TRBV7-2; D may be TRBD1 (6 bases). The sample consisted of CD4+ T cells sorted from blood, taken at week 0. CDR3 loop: CASSPVQGPQPQHF. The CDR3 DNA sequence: TGTGCCAGCAGCCCCGTACAGGGCCCTCAGCCCCAGCATTTT.